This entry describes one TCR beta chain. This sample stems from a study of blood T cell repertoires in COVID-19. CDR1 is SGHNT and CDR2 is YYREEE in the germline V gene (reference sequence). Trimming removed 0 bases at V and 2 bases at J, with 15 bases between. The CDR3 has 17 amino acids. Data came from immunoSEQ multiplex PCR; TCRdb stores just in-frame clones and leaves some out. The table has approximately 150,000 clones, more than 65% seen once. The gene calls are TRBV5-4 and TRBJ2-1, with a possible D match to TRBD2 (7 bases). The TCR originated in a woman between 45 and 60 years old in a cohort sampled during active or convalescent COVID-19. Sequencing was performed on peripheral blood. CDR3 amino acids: CASSLGGGLDTYNEQFF. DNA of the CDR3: TGTGCCAGCAGCTTGGGGGGGGGCCTAGACACCTACAATGAGCAGTTCTTC.